This entry is about one T cell receptor (beta chain). Its antigen is as yet unknown. Primers included in the PCR were 60 Vbeta and 13 Jbeta primers. Sequenced by immunoSEQ multiplex PCR; TCRdb stores in-frame clones only, minus some. Among 95,000 to 150,000 clones listed, about three quarters were seen once. These data originate in a study of cytomegalovirus exposure and HLA in healthy donors. Trimming took 7 bases from V and 5 from J; bases not matched to a gene: 2. Germline CDR1 is MNHNS and CDR2 is SASEGT. The CDR3 covers 13 residues. Points from the study as a whole: In an earlier analysis, productive rearrangement rates for most beta V segments clustered near 87% or 30%.

The sample consisted of PBMCs. This chain uses TRBV6-1 with TRBJ2-2, with 9 bases aligning to TRBD1. This clonotype originated in a man in his fifties or sixties in good health and CMV-seronegative. This chain's CDR3 is CASKGTGTGELFF. The CDR3 bases are TGTGCCAGCAAAGGGACAGGGACCGGGGAGCTGTTTTTT.